The sequence of this TCR beta chain was determined in a study of T cell changes during pregnancy in multiple sclerosis (dated by TCRdb to the late 2010s). Notes on the research overall: The study examined how the T cell repertoire changed over the course of pregnancy in women with multiple sclerosis.

The library was generated by the immunoSEQ multiplex PCR assay. TCRdb mirrors the immuneACCESS table, restricted to in-frame sequences. Some clones are absent from its copies; in checked studies, under half trace to an unresolved V gene, and the reason for the others is unknown. The sample contains 40,000 to 60,000 clones, about 90% of them found a single time. Around 0.5% of the sample rests with the top ten. As for this clone: Its antigen remains undetermined. No much larger clone is present one base from it, and per-base qualities are unavailable.

The CDR3 runs 14 amino acids, cysteine and phenylalanine included. Kept here is only the CDR3 DNA, which spans 42 bases and is read in frame from base 1. Cut back by 5 bases and 1 base, the V and J ends lie 11 bases apart. Taken from the germline V gene, the CDR1 and CDR2 loops are SGHTA and FQGTGA. The sequence derives from a female donor with multiple sclerosis, enrolled in a pregnancy study. The specimen comprised CD4+ T cells from peripheral blood mononuclear cells, sampled in the third trimester of pregnancy. This receptor chain uses TRBV7-3 and TRBJ1-1; the best D guess is TRBD1, with 5 bases matching. The CDR3 region reads CASSPRGGNTEAFF. The nucleotides are TGTGCCAGCAGCCCTCGGGGGGGGAACACTGAAGCTTTCTTT.